The 23 T cell receptor beta chains presented below share a single source sample, sequenced in a study of CD4+ T cells in melanoma. Repertoires were generated with immunoSEQ multiplex PCR, while TCRdb's copy carries only in-frame clones and drops some. The sample has 110,000 to 150,000 clones, 80% to 95% seen once. The receptors shown here come from a human donor with melanoma.

V usage is TRBV5-6 and J usage is TRBJ1-1, with D possibly being TRBD1 (5 bases). Trimming removed 3 bases from V and 6 bases from J, with 12 bases in between. CDR3 length: 13 residues. Per the germline V gene, CDR1 is SGHDT and CDR2 is YYEEEE. In nucleotides, the CDR3 is TGTGCCAGCAGCTGGGGCTGGGGCGCTGAAGCTTTCTTT. Protein sequence: CASSWGWGAEAFF. Based on the CDR3 plus reference TRBV5-6 and TRBJ1-1, the full variable domain is DAGVTQSPTHLIKTRGQQVTLRCSPKSGHDTVSWYQQALGQGPQFIFQYYEEEERQRGNFPDRFSGHQFPNYSSELNVNALLLGDSALYLCASSWGWGAEAFFGQGTRLTVV.

J is TRBJ2-1 and V is TRBV11-3; TRBD2 matches at 8 bases. Germline-derived CDR1 and CDR2 are SGHNT and YENEEA. J gave up 5 bases and V 4 bases, and 4 bases lay outside the gene matches. The CDR3 extends over 14 amino acids. CDR3 nucleotides: TGTGCCAGCAGCTCCAGCGGGGGCAACAATGAGCAGTTCTTC. Translation: CASSSSGGNNEQFF. The full variable domain, completed using reference TRBV11-3 and TRBJ2-1, is EAGVVQSPRYKIIEKKQPVAFWCNPISGHNTLYWYLQNLGQGPELLIRYENEEAVDDSQLPKDRFSAERLKGVDSTLKIQPAELGDSAVYLCASSSSGGNNEQFFGPGTRLTVL.

This clone appeared a single time. This rearrangement joins TRBV30 to TRBJ2-5; the match to TRBD2 covers 7 bases. Germline V gives CDR1 GTSNPN, CDR2 SVGIG (reference sequence). The CDR3 length is 14 residues. V dropped 3 bases and J dropped 7; count of bases not matched to a gene: 11. The CDR3 sequence: CAWRKPAGRGTQYF. In DNA form, the CDR3 reads TGTGCCTGGAGGAAACCAGCGGGGAGAGGGACCCAGTACTTC.

This clone was seen a handful of times. This sequence joins TRBV6-1 and TRBJ1-4, with TRBD1 identical over 9 bases. Losses at the gene ends were 6 bases for V and 7 bases for J; bases not matched to a gene: 6. CDR1 MNHNS and CDR2 SASEGT come from the germline V gene. CDR3 length: 14 amino acids. The DNA of the CDR3 is TGTGCCAGCAGGCTGGGACAGGGAGGTGAAAAACTGTTTTTT. It codes for CASRLGQGGEKLFF.

The V gene is TRBV10-3, the J gene TRBJ1-2, with TRBD1 matching over 7 bases. The V segment lost 5 bases and the J segment 4 bases; nucleotides outside the gene matches: 10. The CDR3 sequence is 15 residues long. Per the germline V gene, CDR1 is ENHRY and CDR2 is SYGVKD. The CDR3 DNA reads TGTGCCATCAGTCCGGACGTTGGGACAGTCTATGGCTACACCTTC. It codes for CAISPDVGTVYGYTF.

The chain links TRBV10-1 to TRBJ2-5; 7 bases line up with TRBD1. CDR3 length: 11 amino acids. The J segment lost 8 bases and the V segment lost 11 bases, leaving 8 bases of the junction unmatched. CDR1 is WNHNN, CDR2 SYGVQD, per germline (reference sequence). The CDR3 DNA is TGCGCCGGCACAGGGGTGGGTACCCAGTACTTC. Translated: CAGTGVGTQYF.

The chain uses TRBV30 and TRBJ1-1; D gene ambiguous. The germline V gene has CDR1 GTSNPN and CDR2 SVGIG (reference sequence). This CDR3 spans 14 amino acids. The V end lost 1 base, the J end lost 0 bases, and 9 bases lay between the germline ends. CDR3 nucleotides: TGTGCCTGGAGTGCCTTCCCCCTGAACACTGAAGCTTTCTTT. It codes for CAWSAFPLNTEAFF. Full variable domain (rest looked up from reference TRBV30 and TRBJ1-1): SQTIHQWPATLVQPVGSPLSLECTVEGTSNPNLYWYRQAAGRGLQLLFYSVGIGQISSEVPQNLSASRPQDRQFILSSKKLLLSDSGFYLCAWSAFPLNTEAFFGQGTRLTVV.

The rearrangement joins TRBV19 to TRBJ2-2, with D uncertain. The CDR3 has 16 amino acids. Germline V CDR1 and CDR2: LNHDA, SQIVND (reference sequence). V lost 5 bases and J lost 6, with 19 bases in between. Here the CDR3 DNA reads TGTGCCAGTAGTCCCATACTACTTCTCGGATCCGGGGAGCTGTTTTTT. Its translation: CASSPILLLGSGELFF.

V and J are TRBV7-3 and TRBJ2-1, with 8 nucleotides matching TRBD2. Germline-derived CDR1 and CDR2 are SGHTA and FQGTGA. The CDR3 extends over 15 amino acids. The junction had 9 bases not matched to a gene; V was cut back by 5 bases and J by 6 bases. The chain's CDR3 is CASSRSGGGSNEQFF. The CDR3, as DNA: TGTGCCAGCAGCCGCAGCGGGGGCGGTTCCAATGAGCAGTTCTTC.

In its sample, this clone was seen a few times. The J gene is TRBJ2-4, the V gene TRBV6-5, with D uncertain. Trimming removed 4 bases at V and 9 bases at J, with 13 bases between. Germline-derived CDR1 and CDR2 are MNHEY and SVGAGI. This CDR3 has 13 amino acids. The CDR3 region is CASSSGSSGIQYF. The CDR3 region has the DNA TGTGCCAGCAGTTCCGGTAGTTCTGGCATTCAGTACTTC.

The chain has TRBV4-1 and TRBJ1-1, with D tentatively TRBD1 (5 bases). Germline assignment: CDR1 MGHRA and CDR2 YSYEKL. The V end lost 0 bases, the J end lost 5 bases, and 13 bases lay between the germline ends. This CDR3 region has 15 residues. The CDR3 bases are TGCGCCAGCAGCCAAGAGGGTTGGGGGGGAACTGAAGCTTTCTTT. Its protein product is CASSQEGWGGTEAFF.

This sequence joins TRBV30 and TRBJ2-2, with D unclear. The CDR3 spans 16 residues. V gave up 3 bases and J gave up 3 bases, with 17 bases separating them. Germline lookup yields CDR1 GTSNPN and CDR2 SVGIG (reference sequence). The CDR3 region is CAWSRSRVTDTGELFF. In nucleotides, the CDR3 is TGTGCCTGGAGCCGATCCCGGGTTACGGACACCGGGGAGCTGTTTTTT.

The chain employs TRBV18 and TRBJ2-1, with D unclear. V shed 4 bases and J shed 5 bases, with 9 bases lying between them. CDR1 is KGHSH and CDR2 is LQKENI in the germline V gene. The CDR3 is 13 residues long. Written as DNA, the CDR3 is TGTGCCAGCTCACTTCGGACGGACAATGAGCAGTTCTTC. It encodes CASSLRTDNEQFF. Complete variable domain (other parts from reference TRBV18 and TRBJ2-1): NAGVMQNPRHLVRRRGQEARLRCSPMKGHSHVYWYRQLPEEGLKFMVYLQKENIIDESGMPKERFSAEFPKEGPSILRIQQVVRGDSAAYFCASSLRTDNEQFFGPGTRLTVL.

This chain links TRBV5-1 with TRBJ2-5, with 8 nucleotides matching TRBD1. From germline, CDR1 is SGHRS and CDR2 YFSETQ. V lost 7 bases, J lost 4 bases, and 9 bases stayed unmatched. The CDR3 runs to 14 residues. The CDR3 coding sequence is TGCGCCAGCGATTATCAGGGGGCGGGAGAGACCCAGTACTTC. It specifies CASDYQGAGETQYF.

The genes are TRBV5-1 and TRBJ2-2; D is perhaps TRBD1 or TRBD2 (6 bases each). V was pared by 4 bases and J by 2 bases, with 12 bases between. CDR1 is SGHRS, CDR2 YFSETQ, per germline. The CDR3 is 15 residues long. The CDR3 protein is CASSVGGLNTGELFF. CDR3 DNA sequence: TGCGCCAGCAGCGTAGGGGGGCTTAACACCGGGGAGCTGTTTTTT.

This CDR3 reads CAISEGISGGAWNEQFF. In DNA form, the CDR3 reads TGTGCCATCAGTGAGGGGATTAGCGGGGGGGCTTGGAATGAGCAGTTCTTC. The genes are TRBV10-3 and TRBJ2-1, with 11 nucleotides matching TRBD2. V gave up 2 bases and J gave up 7 bases; unmatched junction bases: 10. This CDR3 contains 17 residues. CDR1 is ENHRY, CDR2 SYGVKD, per germline.

The CDR3 DNA follows: TGTGCCAGCAGTGATCGACAGAATGCGAACACTGAAGCTTTCTTT. It yields the protein CASSDRQNANTEAFF. The rearrangement links TRBV6-1 to TRBJ1-1; the D gene is possibly TRBD1 (5 bases). Germline CDR1 reads MNHNS; CDR2 reads SASEGT. V was cut by 3 bases and J by 1 base, with 12 bases left in between. CDR3 length equals 15 residues.

The chain is built from TRBV7-9 and TRBJ1-4; D ambiguous. CDR1 and CDR2 (germline): SEHNR, FQNEAQ (reference sequence). Deletions cut 5 bases from V and 8 bases from J, with 15 bases between. This CDR3 contains 14 residues. CDR3 nucleotides: TGTGCCAGCAGCCAGACGGTACAAGGGGAAAAACTGTTTTTT. It specifies CASSQTVQGEKLFF.

This clone showed up just once. The rearrangement uses TRBV15 and TRBJ2-5; no reliable D call. CDR1 LNHNV and CDR2 YYDKDF come from the germline V gene (reference sequence). Trimming took off 8 bases at V and 4 bases at J, with 14 bases between the two ends. The CDR3 is made up of 13 amino acids. CDR3 sequence (DNA): TGTGCCACCGCCGGGCCCAGACGAGAGACCCAGTACTTC. It is translated as CATAGPRRETQYF.

The genes are TRBV13 and TRBJ2-5; D perhaps matches TRBD1 (7 bases). From germline, CDR1 is PRHDT and CDR2 FYEKMQ (reference sequence). The CDR3 runs to 15 residues. Trimming removed 7 bases from V and 10 bases from J, with 25 bases in between. CDR3 region: CASTLGGGPGGNQYF. In nucleotides, the CDR3 is TGTGCCAGCACCCTAGGAGGGGGCCCAGGGGGGAACCAGTACTTC.

The rearrangement links TRBV27 to TRBJ1-1, with D perhaps TRBD1 (5 bases). Deletions cut 5 bases from V and 10 bases from J, with 14 bases between. This CDR3 is 12 amino acids long. Germline V CDR1 and CDR2: MNHEY, SMNVEV (reference sequence). The CDR3 nucleotides are TGTGCCAGCAGTACAAAACGGGGCAGAGCTTTCTTT. It translates to CASSTKRGRAFF.

The chain links TRBV11-2 to TRBJ1-5, with no clear D. Deletions cut 5 bases from V and 7 bases from J, with 12 bases between. The CDR3 runs 13 residues. Germline V gene lookup returns CDR1 SGHAT and CDR2 FQNNGV. The CDR3 DNA reads as TGTGCCAGCAGCCTCACCCCCCGGCAGCCCCAGCATTTT. This translates into CASSLTPRQPQHF.

This chain links TRBV5-1 with TRBJ1-1, with TRBD1 as a possible D gene (5 bases). The CDR3 loop spans 13 amino acids. Trimming took 4 bases from V and 0 from J, leaving 7 bases between them. Germline CDR1 reads SGHRS; CDR2 reads YFSETQ. Here the CDR3 DNA reads TGCGCCAGCAGCGGGGCCATGAACACTGAAGCTTTCTTT. Residues: CASSGAMNTEAFF.